This T cell receptor beta chain was retrieved from a study of beta chain features in type 1 diabetes. On the study more broadly: Similarity in age, gender and cell yields was seen between patients and healthy donors. Findings and limits, study-wide: Reduced insertions and increased deletions marked VDJ junctions in type 1 diabetes patients. Any HLA-type effect on TCRB rearrangement remained unresolved here. Moderate yet significant TCRB CDR3 shortening was seen in Type 1 diabetes patients in all four CD4+ subsets. Patients and controls would share equally any PCR tilt toward shorter templates.

Germline V CDR1 and CDR2: MNHEY, SVGAGI. The CDR3 is 13 residues long. The V and J ends lost 10 bases and 5 bases respectively, with 16 bases between them. The investigators reverse transcribed all of the isolated RNA, so they sequenced expressed TCRB transcripts. Only in-frame clones appear in the TCRdb table, and some are missing; sequencing was by immunoSEQ multiplex PCR. Seen here are 300,000 to 350,000 clones, roughly a tenth observed once, and the top ten hold 1%. As concerns this clone: The antigen is not known.

Sequencing used central memory CD4+ T cells from blood. The chain recombines TRBV6-5 with TRBJ2-3, with D possibly TRBD2 on 6 matching bases. This clonotype was sampled from a man younger than 45 with type 1 diabetes. CDR3 sequence reads: CAIRGIGGDTQYF. The CDR3 DNA reads TGTGCCATCCGGGGGATTGGGGGAGATACGCAGTATTTT.